Below, 2 T cell receptor beta chains from the same sample are listed, as sequenced in a study of cytomegalovirus exposure and HLA in healthy donors (dated by TCRdb to about 2017). Libraries were built with the immunoSEQ multiplex PCR assay. A mixture of 60 forward primers for TCR Vbeta segments and 13 reverse primers for TCR Jbeta segments was used in the multiplex PCR. TCRdb took this table from immuneACCESS and kept in-frame rearrangements with V and J called. Such tables lack part of the clones; where checked against another copy, unresolved V genes explain under half of the gap, and the rest is unexplained. The sample table holds roughly 80,000 clones, of which about four fifths were seen once. The ten largest clones add up to 1.9% of the sample. The sample comprised PBMCs. The receptors were sampled from a woman aged 25 to 39 in good health and CMV-seronegative.

The chain carries TRBV7-2 and TRBJ2-5; TRBD2 agrees at 9 bases. Looked up from germline, CDR1 is SGHTA and CDR2 is FQGNSA. The CDR3 covers 16 residues. After removal of 1 base from V and 5 bases from J, the junction contained 8 bases not matched to a gene. The CDR3 sequence: CASSLVPVAGDETQYF. The CDR3 DNA follows: TGTGCCAGCAGCTTAGTTCCGGTAGCGGGAGATGAGACCCAGTACTTC.

The chain has TRBV4-2 and TRBJ2-5, with TRBD2 matching 11 bases. The DNA end is more similar to TRBJ2-7, so the J call may be wrong. Germline-derived CDR1 and CDR2 are LGHNA and YNFKEQ. This CDR3 comprises 17 residues. CDR3 protein: CASSQTLAGAPSYEQYF. CDR3 coding DNA: TGTGCCAGCAGCCAAACACTAGCGGGAGCCCCTTCCTACGAGCAGTACTTC.